The rows below give T cell receptor beta chains drawn from one sample of a study of shared clonotypes between healthy human individuals. The data were produced by immunoSEQ multiplex PCR, yet TCRdb's version contains in-frame clones alone and is incomplete. The sample lists about 2,200,000 clones; around 93% were seen once. Sequencing input: naive CD8+ T cells from PBMCs. Receptors originate from a man aged 18 to 29 in good health. Some clones in this sample may be carry-over from other donors' samples. Each CDR3 is given with its conserved first and last residue. The D gene is left open where the match is weak. Clone size is given for some rows only: seen once, a few or many times, or a class if the clone is expanded.

d_gene	j_gene	abundance	v_gene	CDR3nt	CDR3aa
TRBD2	TRBJ2-3	.	TRBV27	TGTGCCAGCAGTTTAAGGCGGGAGGGAGGAGATACGCAGTATTTT	CASSLRREGGDTQYF
.	TRBJ1-1	.	TRBV4-3	TGCGCCAGCAGCCTTTGGCCTAACACTGAAGCTTTCTTT	CASSLWPNTEAFF
TRBD2	TRBJ2-3	.	TRBV5-1	TGCGCCAGCAGAACAGCTAGCGGGGGCACAGATACGCAGTATTTT	CASRTASGGTDTQYF
.	TRBJ2-1	.	TRBV19	TGTGCCAGTAGCCTTTGGGGGCCTGGCAATGAGCAGTTCTTC	CASSLWGPGNEQFF
.	TRBJ2-7	.	TRBV27	TGTGCCAGCAGTTTATCGCGGACGGGGCCGGCGGAGTACTTC	CASSLSRTGPAEYF
TRBD2	TRBJ2-7	.	TRBV27	TGTGCCAGCAGTCCGTCGACTAGCCATCTAGATGAGCAGTACTTC	CASSPSTSHLDEQYF
TRBD2	TRBJ2-5	.	TRBV7-9	TGTGCCAGCAGCGTTAGCGGGAGCAGTGAGACCCAGTACTTC	CASSVSGSSETQYF
TRBD2	TRBJ2-7	.	TRBV30	TGTGCCTGGTCCGGGACTAGCCGTTCCTACGAGCAGTACTTC	CAWSGTSRSYEQYF
.	TRBJ1-2	.	TRBV29-1	TGCAGCGTTGAAGATATGCGGATCGGTAACTATGGCTACACCTTC	CSVEDMRIGNYGYTF
TRBD2	TRBJ2-7	.	TRBV4-3	TGCGCCAGCAGCCAAGATCTAGGGGTAGAGCGGGAGTCTACTTACGAGCAGTACTTC	CASSQDLGVERESTYEQYF
TRBD2	TRBJ2-2	.	TRBV4-2	TGTGCCAGCAGCCAAGATCTAGTACTAGCGGCGACCGGGGAGCTGTTTTTT	CASSQDLVLAATGELFF
TRBD2	TRBJ2-7	.	TRBV7-8	TGTGCCAGCAGCTTAGTAGCCCCCCCCCTCGAGACTAGCGGCGAGCAGTACTTC	CASSLVAPPLETSGEQYF
.	TRBJ2-5	once	TRBV9	TGTGCCAGCAGCGGATCAGGGTTCCAAGAGACCCAGTACTTC	CASSGSGFQETQYF
.	TRBJ1-2	.	TRBV5-6	TGTGCCAGCAGAGTGGGCCGGACCTATGGCTACACCTTC	CASRVGRTYGYTF
.	TRBJ2-1	.	TRBV27	TGTGCCAGCAGCCCAGGACAGAACCCTTACAATGAGCAGTTCTTC	CASSPGQNPYNEQFF
.	TRBJ1-2	.	TRBV15	TGTGCCACCAGCAGGGGAGACACCTACTATGGCTACACCTTC	CATSRGDTYYGYTF
.	TRBJ1-2	.	TRBV15	TGTGCCTCATCGGACGGGGAGAGTGACTACACCTTC	CASSDGESDYTF
TRBD1	TRBJ2-7	.	TRBV7-2	TGTGCCAGCAGCTGGGGACAGGGCTCCTACGAGCAGTACTTC	CASSWGQGSYEQYF
TRBD1	TRBJ2-3	.	TRBV9	TGTGCCAGCAGCGTAGAGGGGGCGCGGACAGATACGCAGTATTTT	CASSVEGARTDTQYF
.	TRBJ2-1	.	TRBV28	TGTGCCAGCAGATTGACAGGATACAATGAGCAGTTCTTC	CASRLTGYNEQFF
.	TRBJ1-2	few	TRBV2	TGTGCCAGCAGTGAAGGGGCTCATGGCTACACCTTC	CASSEGAHGYTF
.	TRBJ2-5	.	TRBV4-2	TGTGCCAGCAGCCAACGGCTCGGGGACGGCCAAAACGCAGAGACCCAGTACTTC	CASSQRLGDGQNAETQYF
.	TRBJ1-2	.	TRBV27	TGTGCCAGCAGTTTGATCCAGGGCCAGGGCTACACCTTC	CASSLIQGQGYTF
TRBD2	TRBJ2-1	.	TRBV27	TGTGCCAGCAGTTTATATGCTAGCGGAAATTACAATGAGCAGTTCTTC	CASSLYASGNYNEQFF
.	TRBJ1-5	.	TRBV11-2	TGTGCCAGCAGCTTAGAGGGATTTCAGCCCCAGCATTTT	CASSLEGFQPQHF
.	TRBJ2-3	.	TRBV6-5	TGTGCCAGCAGTTACTCGTCGGTTTTCACAGATACGCAGTATTTT	CASSYSSVFTDTQYF
.	TRBJ1-2	.	TRBV29-1	TGCAGCGTCCCGTCCGGGTATGGCTACACCTTC	CSVPSGYGYTF
TRBD1	TRBJ1-2	.	TRBV25-1	TGTGCCAGCAGTGGTGCGTACCGGGACAGGGGATACGGCTACACCTTC	CASSGAYRDRGYGYTF
.	TRBJ2-1	once	TRBV7-9	TGTGCCAGCAGCTTCGCCTCGGGTTACAATGAGCAGTTCTTC	CASSFASGYNEQFF
.	TRBJ1-3	.	TRBV11-2	TGTGCCAGCAGCTTTGACACCACATATTTT	CASSFDTTYF